A selection of T cell receptor beta chains follows, all from one sample in a study of T cell responses to AZD1222 COVID-19 vaccine. Repertoires were generated with immunoSEQ multiplex PCR, while TCRdb's copy carries only in-frame clones and drops some. The table has 100,000 or so clones, around 87% seen once. The sample here was peripheral blood, taken on day 0 of MenACWY control vaccination. The receptors were gathered from an adult in good health. CDR3s include the opening cysteine and the closing phenylalanine or tryptophan. Fields, in order: J gene, V gene, D gene, clone size, CDR3 protein, CDR3 DNA. A D gene is named only where the DNA matches it firmly. Rows give clone size only sometimes, using once, few, many, or a class for an expanded clone.

J: TRBJ2-7; V: TRBV7-2; D: NA; size: NA; CDR3: CASSPDSQNLYEQYF; DNA: TGTGCCAGCAGCCCGGACTCACAGAACCTCTACGAGCAGTACTTC
J: TRBJ1-3; V: TRBV5-5; D: NA; size: few; CDR3: CASSLAGNENTIYF; DNA: TGTGCCAGCAGCTTGGCCGGGAACGAAAACACCATATATTTT
J: TRBJ2-7; V: TRBV6-5; D: TRBD1; size: once; CDR3: CASSYSGQGVGYEQYF; DNA: TGTGCCAGCAGTTATTCCGGTCAGGGGGTAGGCTACGAGCAGTACTTC
J: TRBJ2-7; V: TRBV18; D: TRBD2; size: NA; CDR3: CASSPFSSGNNYEQYF; DNA: TGTGCCAGCTCACCGTTTTCGAGCGGGAACAACTACGAGCAGTACTTC
J: TRBJ2-5; V: TRBV19; D: NA; size: NA; CDR3: CASSTPGRWETQYF; DNA: TGTGCCAGTAGTACTCCCGGTAGATGGGAGACCCAGTACTTC
J: TRBJ2-2; V: TRBV4-3; D: TRBD2; size: NA; CDR3: CASSQDPSGSNSGELFF; DNA: TGCGCCAGCAGCCAAGATCCGAGCGGGAGTAATAGTGGGGAGCTGTTTTTT
J: TRBJ2-7; V: TRBV19; D: NA; size: NA; CDR3: CASSWGRGSYEQYF; DNA: TGTGCCAGTAGTTGGGGACGGGGATCCTACGAGCAGTACTTC
J: TRBJ2-7; V: TRBV29-1; D: NA; size: NA; CDR3: CSVESGRLEQYF; DNA: TGCAGCGTTGAGTCAGGGAGGCTCGAGCAGTACTTC
J: TRBJ1-2; V: TRBV28; D: TRBD1; size: NA; CDR3: CASSLGTGGGYGYTF; DNA: TGTGCCAGCAGTTTGGGGACAGGGGGCGGCTATGGCTACACCTTC
J: TRBJ2-7; V: TRBV9; D: NA; size: NA; CDR3: CASSAPSSLEQYF; DNA: TGTGCCAGCAGCGCCCCTAGCTCCCTCGAGCAGTACTTC
J: TRBJ1-4; V: TRBV6-2/TRBV6-3; D: TRBD1; size: NA; CDR3: CASSYSLAEGAGEKLFF; DNA: TGTGCCAGCAGTTACTCCCTAGCAGAGGGGGCCGGTGAAAAACTGTTTTTT
J: TRBJ2-7; V: TRBV27; D: TRBD2; size: few; CDR3: CASSLSATSVLEQYF; DNA: TGTGCCAGCAGTTTATCTGCGACTAGCGTCCTCGAGCAGTACTTC
J: TRBJ1-1; V: TRBV7-8; D: NA; size: NA; CDR3: CASSLIRGWNTEAFF; DNA: TGTGCCAGCAGCTTAATCCGGGGATGGAACACTGAAGCTTTCTTT
J: TRBJ1-1; V: TRBV5-8; D: TRBD1; size: NA; CDR3: CASSVPGQGFTEAFF; DNA: TGTGCCAGCAGCGTCCCGGGACAGGGTTTTACTGAAGCTTTCTTT
J: TRBJ2-3; V: TRBV3-1/TRBV3-2; D: NA; size: NA; CDR3: CATTGESTDTQYF; DNA: TGTGCGACCACGGGAGAAAGCACAGATACGCAGTATTTT
J: TRBJ1-1; V: TRBV7-2; D: TRBD1; size: NA; CDR3: CASSPGGARAFF; DNA: TGTGCCAGCAGCCCAGGGGGCGCGAGAGCTTTCTTT
J: TRBJ2-7; V: TRBV9; D: TRBD2; size: NA; CDR3: CASSVSGGPYEQYF; DNA: TGTGCCAGCAGCGTTAGCGGGGGGCCTTACGAGCAGTACTTC
J: TRBJ2-5; V: TRBV18; D: TRBD1; size: NA; CDR3: CASSLGTGGAGVETQYF; DNA: TGTGCCAGCTCACTCGGGACAGGGGGCGCGGGTGTGGAGACCCAGTACTTC
J: TRBJ2-7; V: TRBV7-2; D: NA; size: NA; CDR3: CASSIIPGNSYEQYF; DNA: TGTGCCAGCAGCATAATCCCAGGGAACTCCTACGAGCAGTACTTC
J: TRBJ1-2; V: TRBV4-1; D: TRBD1; size: NA; CDR3: CASAGTVNYGYTF; DNA: TGCGCCAGCGCCGGGACAGTTAACTATGGCTACACCTTC
J: TRBJ2-5; V: TRBV4-1; D: TRBD2; size: NA; CDR3: CASSQGGLAGGSETQYF; DNA: TGCGCCAGCAGCCAAGGCGGACTAGCGGGGGGGTCGGAGACCCAGTACTTC
J: TRBJ1-4; V: TRBV4-1; D: NA; size: NA; CDR3: CASSQVNQVSNEKLFF; DNA: TGCGCCAGCAGCCAAGTAAATCAGGTTTCTAATGAAAAACTGTTTTTT
J: TRBJ2-7; V: TRBV7-2; D: TRBD2; size: once; CDR3: CASSPTSVPGEQYF; DNA: TGTGCCAGCAGCCCAACTAGCGTTCCCGGCGAGCAGTACTTC
J: TRBJ2-3; V: TRBV28; D: TRBD1; size: NA; CDR3: CASTRQGYTDTQYF; DNA: TGTGCCAGCACCAGACAGGGGTACACAGATACGCAGTATTTT
J: TRBJ2-2; V: TRBV28; D: NA; size: NA; CDR3: CASSFHPTGELFF; DNA: TGTGCCAGCAGTTTCCACCCCACCGGGGAGCTGTTTTTT
J: TRBJ1-6; V: TRBV11-2; D: TRBD1; size: NA; CDR3: CASSLEGTGNNSPLHF; DNA: TGTGCCAGCAGCTTAGAAGGGACAGGAAACAATTCACCCCTCCACTTT
J: TRBJ2-5; V: TRBV5-4; D: TRBD1; size: once; CDR3: CASSSPGGPAQETQYF; DNA: TGTGCCAGCAGCTCGCCAGGGGGCCCTGCCCAAGAGACCCAGTACTTC
J: TRBJ2-7; V: TRBV4-2; D: NA; size: NA; CDR3: CASSQAPGGSWSEQYF; DNA: TGTGCCAGCAGCCAAGCCCCGGGGGGCTCCTGGTCCGAGCAGTACTTC
J: TRBJ1-5; V: TRBV6-6; D: NA; size: NA; CDR3: CASSPDSRQPQHF; DNA: TGTGCCAGCAGCCCCGACAGCCGGCAGCCCCAGCATTTT
J: TRBJ2-7; V: TRBV6-5; D: NA; size: NA; CDR3: CASSYWGGEQYF; DNA: TGTGCCAGCAGTTATTGGGGAGGCGAGCAGTACTTC
J: TRBJ2-1; V: TRBV5-4; D: NA; size: NA; CDR3: CASSLVGAGRHNEQFF; DNA: TGTGCCAGCAGCTTGGTAGGCGCGGGACGCCACAATGAGCAGTTCTTC
J: TRBJ1-5; V: TRBV7-2; D: TRBD1; size: NA; CDR3: CASSSRLTGGFNQPQHF; DNA: TGTGCCAGCAGCTCTAGGTTGACAGGGGGCTTCAATCAGCCCCAGCATTTT
J: TRBJ1-2; V: TRBV5-8; D: NA; size: NA; CDR3: CASTLSGGGTHGYTF; DNA: TGTGCCAGCACCCTTAGCGGCGGGGGAACCCATGGCTACACCTTC
J: TRBJ1-1; V: TRBV10-3; D: NA; size: NA; CDR3: CAISAEGGGTEAFF; DNA: TGTGCCATCAGTGCCGAGGGGGGAGGGACTGAAGCTTTCTTT
J: TRBJ2-7; V: TRBV6-2/TRBV6-3; D: TRBD1; size: NA; CDR3: CASSPRQGISYEQYF; DNA: TGTGCCAGCAGCCCTCGACAGGGCATCTCCTACGAGCAGTACTTC
J: TRBJ1-6; V: TRBV7-9; D: NA; size: once; CDR3: CASRWDTNSPLHF; DNA: TGTGCCAGCAGATGGGACACGAATTCACCCCTCCACTTT
J: TRBJ1-2; V: TRBV7-8; D: NA; size: once; CDR3: CASSPLTEIYGYTF; DNA: TGTGCCAGCAGCCCCCTGACAGAGATCTATGGCTACACCTTC
J: TRBJ1-4; V: TRBV19; D: TRBD1; size: NA; CDR3: CASSLPGQASTNEKLFF; DNA: TGTGCCAGTAGCCTACCGGGACAGGCGTCAACTAATGAAAAACTGTTTTTT
J: TRBJ2-3; V: TRBV29-1; D: TRBD2; size: few; CDR3: CSVTRTSGSTDTQYF; DNA: TGCAGCGTTACCAGGACTAGCGGGAGTACAGATACGCAGTATTTT
J: TRBJ2-7; V: TRBV28; D: NA; size: many; CDR3: CASSQQGPSYEQYF; DNA: TGTGCCAGCAGCCAACAGGGTCCATCCTACGAGCAGTACTTC
J: TRBJ2-5; V: TRBV11-2; D: NA; size: NA; CDR3: CASSYQGGSLETQYF; DNA: TGTGCCAGCAGCTATCAGGGGGGTTCTTTAGAGACCCAGTACTTC
J: TRBJ1-1; V: TRBV9; D: NA; size: few; CDR3: CASSVGQMNTEAFF; DNA: TGTGCCAGCAGCGTAGGGCAGATGAACACTGAAGCTTTCTTT
J: TRBJ2-3; V: TRBV5-1; D: NA; size: once; CDR3: CASSLEGSDTQYF; DNA: TGCGCCAGCAGCCTGGAAGGGTCGGATACGCAGTATTTT
J: TRBJ2-5; V: TRBV15; D: NA; size: NA; CDR3: CATSRDSAREETQYF; DNA: TGTGCCACCAGCAGAGATAGCGCTAGAGAGGAGACCCAGTACTTC
J: TRBJ2-4; V: TRBV4-1; D: TRBD1; size: NA; CDR3: CASSFDRVNIQYF; DNA: TGCGCCAGCAGCTTCGACAGGGTTAACATTCAGTACTTC